This section outlines one T cell receptor (beta chain) sequence together with its context. Measured with immunoSEQ multiplex PCR; TCRdb has only the in-frame clones, and not every one. The table includes roughly 86,000 clones, 90% to 95% detected once. These data come from a study of OX40 agonist ivuxolimab in advanced cancers. This CDR3 spans 16 amino acids. Deletions cut 1 base from V and 1 base from J, with 14 bases between. Germline V lookup: CDR1 MGHRA, CDR2 YSYEKL. The receptor was derived from an adult with an advanced solid tumor such as melanoma, head and neck, liver or kidney cancer. The chain recombines TRBV4-1 with TRBJ2-7; D gene uncertain. The material was CD4+ or CD8+ T cells sorted from blood, obtained in a trial of the OX40 agonist ivuxolimab. The CDR3: CASSQGMAYASYEQYF. The CDR3 region has the DNA TGCGCCAGCAGCCAAGGTATGGCGTACGCTTCCTACGAGCAGTACTTC.